Listed below are T cell receptor beta chains from one sample, sequenced in a study of T cell responses to AZD1222 COVID-19 vaccine. Repertoires were generated with immunoSEQ multiplex PCR, while TCRdb's copy carries only in-frame clones and drops some. The sample lists approximately 89,000 clones, about 88% occurring once. The sample consisted of peripheral blood, taken on day 0 of AZD1222 vaccination. The receptors originated from an adult in good health. The CDR3 runs from the conserved cysteine through the conserved F or W.

CDR3 length	V gene	CDR3 protein
16	TRBV11-2	CASSLRAGDSYNEQFF
13	TRBV18	CASSPIFGLALFF
14	TRBV11-2	CASSLGSMNTEAFF
16	TRBV7-2	CASSFWGRGETGELFF
14	TRBV2	CASRKDSVPYEQYF
16	TRBV28	CTSSLRTGGKSDTQYF
15	TRBV11-3	CASSLFGSGANVLTF
13	TRBV5-1	CASSRGPTDTQYF
14	TRBV27	CASSYRGRGYGYTF
14	TRBV5-1	CASSRGQGAGELFF
11	TRBV10-2	CASSEFQGQFF
10	TRBV5-8	CASSHYEQYF
13	TRBV7-9	CASSPPGLHEQYF
13	TRBV3-1/TRBV3-2	CASSRRSGNTIYF
15	TRBV5-1	CASSLGFRVTDTQYF
12	TRBV18	CASRGANYGYTF
16	TRBV3-1/TRBV3-2	CASSQGRQGAWNEQFF
15	TRBV14	CASSQRRGQLEKLFF
18	TRBV7-3	CASSLQGALGPGANVLTF
16	TRBV15	CATSRDGDRAGNTIYF
14	TRBV27	CASSPDRGTYGYTF
13	TRBV7-2	CASSLGSTDTQYF
13	TRBV3-1/TRBV3-2	CASSQGLNTEAFF
13	TRBV9	CASSVDAYTEAFF
13	TRBV30	CAWSEWGNEKLFF
14	TRBV9	CASNSGGAGFGYTF
16	TRBV5-8	CASSLVIDRGNEKLFF
15	TRBV9	CASSVGDGLNMEAFF
16	TRBV19	CASSIPGGSSGNTIYF
13	TRBV2	CASNWAGYNEQFF
13	TRBV5-1	CASTLVGSYEQYF
15	TRBV10-2	CASSAGQVTPYGYTF
13	TRBV28	CASSDGQGYEQYF
14	TRBV11-2	CASSLGQNGNTIYF
19	TRBV6-4	CASRLLAGTLFSYTDTQYF
14	TRBV3-1/TRBV3-2	CASSHGTVTYEQYF
14	TRBV12-5	CASVGRGSSYGYTF
12	TRBV30	CAWTQSNTEAFF
13	TRBV2	CASSGRGLYGYTF
15	TRBV11-2	CASSRTGTHGNTIYF
14	TRBV3-1/TRBV3-2	CASSPMGSSYEQYF
16	TRBV5-1	CASSLGSRTTNTEAFF
15	TRBV6-5	CASSTVLPLGYGYTF
11	TRBV20-1	CSAPQGGEAFF
12	TRBV18	CASSLGVAEAFF
16	TRBV28	CASSATGGSYNSPLHF
13	TRBV6-5	CASSLNRRYEQYF
12	TRBV6-5	CASSSPGTGSFF
15	TRBV15	CATSETPNPTDTQYF